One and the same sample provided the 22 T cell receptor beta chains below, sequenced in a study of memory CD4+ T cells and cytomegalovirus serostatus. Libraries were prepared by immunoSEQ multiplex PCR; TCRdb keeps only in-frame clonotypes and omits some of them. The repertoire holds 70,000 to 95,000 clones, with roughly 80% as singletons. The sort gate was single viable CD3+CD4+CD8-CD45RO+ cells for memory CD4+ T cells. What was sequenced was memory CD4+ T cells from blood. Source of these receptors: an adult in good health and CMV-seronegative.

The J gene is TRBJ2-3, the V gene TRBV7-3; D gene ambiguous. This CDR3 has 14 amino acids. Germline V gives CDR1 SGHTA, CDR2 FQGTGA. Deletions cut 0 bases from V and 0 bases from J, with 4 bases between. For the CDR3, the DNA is TGTGCCAGCAGCTTAACGGATAGCACAGATACGCAGTATTTT. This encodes CASSLTDSTDTQYF. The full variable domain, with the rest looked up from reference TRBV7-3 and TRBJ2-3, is GAGVSQTPSNKVTEKGKYVELRCDPISGHTALYWYRQSLGQGPEFLIYFQGTGAADDSGLPNDRFFAVRPEGSVSTLKIQRTERGDSAVYLCASSLTDSTDTQYFGPGTRLTVL.

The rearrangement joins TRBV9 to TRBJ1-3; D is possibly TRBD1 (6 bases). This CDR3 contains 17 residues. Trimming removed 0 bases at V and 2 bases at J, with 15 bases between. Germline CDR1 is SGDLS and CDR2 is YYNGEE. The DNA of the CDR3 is TGTGCCAGCAGCGTAGTCCCAGGGGAGGTAGCTGGAAACACCATATATTTT. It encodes CASSVVPGEVAGNTIYF.

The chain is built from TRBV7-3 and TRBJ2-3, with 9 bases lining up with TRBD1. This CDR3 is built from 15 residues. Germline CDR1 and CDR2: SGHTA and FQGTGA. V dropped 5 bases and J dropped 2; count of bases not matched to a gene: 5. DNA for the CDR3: TGTGCCAGCAGCCCAGGGACAGGGAACACAGATACGCAGTATTTT. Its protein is CASSPGTGNTDTQYF.

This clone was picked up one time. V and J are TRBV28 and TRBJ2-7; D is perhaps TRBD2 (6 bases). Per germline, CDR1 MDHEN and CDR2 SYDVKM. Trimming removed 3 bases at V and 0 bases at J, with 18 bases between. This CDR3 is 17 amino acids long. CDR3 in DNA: TGTGCCAGCAGTTTTGTCAGTACCGGGACTTTCTCCTACGAGCAGTACTTC. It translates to CASSFVSTGTFSYEQYF.

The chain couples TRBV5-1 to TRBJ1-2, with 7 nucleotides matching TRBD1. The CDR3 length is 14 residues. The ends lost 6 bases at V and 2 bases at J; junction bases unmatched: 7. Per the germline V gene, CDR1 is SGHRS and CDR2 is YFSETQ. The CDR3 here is CASTQGVENYGYTF. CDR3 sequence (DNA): TGCGCCAGCACCCAGGGGGTAGAGAACTATGGCTACACCTTC.

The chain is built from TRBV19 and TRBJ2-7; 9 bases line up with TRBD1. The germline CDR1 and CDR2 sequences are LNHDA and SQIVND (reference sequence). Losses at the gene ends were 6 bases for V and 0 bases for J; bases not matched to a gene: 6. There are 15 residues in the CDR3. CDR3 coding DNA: TGTGCCAGTAGCAGGGACAGGGCCAGCTCCTACGAGCAGTACTTC. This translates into CASSRDRASSYEQYF.

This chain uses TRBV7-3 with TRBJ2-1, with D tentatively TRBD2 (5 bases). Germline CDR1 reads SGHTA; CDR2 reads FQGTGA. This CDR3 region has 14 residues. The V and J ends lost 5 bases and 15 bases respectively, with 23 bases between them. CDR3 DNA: TGTGCCAGCAGCCTCACAGCGGAGGATCGAGGTCGGTTCTTC. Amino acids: CASSLTAEDRGRFF. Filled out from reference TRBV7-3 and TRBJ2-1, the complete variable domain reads GAGVSQTPSNKVTEKGKYVELRCDPISGHTALYWYRQSLGQGPEFLIYFQGTGAADDSGLPNDRFFAVRPEGSVSTLKIQRTERGDSAVYLCASSLTAEDRGRFFGPGTRLTVL.

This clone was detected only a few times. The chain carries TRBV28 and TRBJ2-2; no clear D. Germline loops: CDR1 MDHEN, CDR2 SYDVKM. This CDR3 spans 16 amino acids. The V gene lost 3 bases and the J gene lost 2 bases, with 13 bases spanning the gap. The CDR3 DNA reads TGTGCCAGCAGTTTTGGCTATCGCCCTAACACCGGGGAGCTGTTTTTT. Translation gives CASSFGYRPNTGELFF.

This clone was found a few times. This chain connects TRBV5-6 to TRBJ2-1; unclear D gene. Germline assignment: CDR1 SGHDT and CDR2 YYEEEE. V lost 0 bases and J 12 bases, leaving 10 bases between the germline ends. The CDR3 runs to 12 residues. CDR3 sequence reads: CASSLGPQGQFF. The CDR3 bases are TGTGCCAGCAGCTTGGGGCCCCAAGGGCAGTTCTTC.

CDR3 protein: CASSYDRMNTEAFF. The CDR3 bases are TGTGCCAGCAGTTACGACCGAATGAACACTGAAGCTTTCTTT. The V call is TRBV6-5, the J call TRBJ1-1; D is uncertain. CDR1 is MNHEY, CDR2 SVGAGI, per germline. Trimming stripped 2 bases from V and 0 bases from J, with 7 bases between. The CDR3 has 14 amino acids.

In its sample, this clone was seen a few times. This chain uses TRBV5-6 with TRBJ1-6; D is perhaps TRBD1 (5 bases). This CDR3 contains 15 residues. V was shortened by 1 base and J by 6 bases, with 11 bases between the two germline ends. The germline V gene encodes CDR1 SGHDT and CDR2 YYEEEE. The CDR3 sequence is CASSLWGLRNSPLHF. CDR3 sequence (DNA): TGTGCCAGCAGCTTGTGGGGCCTCCGTAATTCACCCCTCCACTTT.

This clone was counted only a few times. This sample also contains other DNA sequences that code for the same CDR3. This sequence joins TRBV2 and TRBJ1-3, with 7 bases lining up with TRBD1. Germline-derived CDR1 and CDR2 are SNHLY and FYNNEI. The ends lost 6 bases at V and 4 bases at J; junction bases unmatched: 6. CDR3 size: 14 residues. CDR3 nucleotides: TGTGCCAGCAGGCCCGGGACAGCAGGAAACACCATATATTTT. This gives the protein CASRPGTAGNTIYF.

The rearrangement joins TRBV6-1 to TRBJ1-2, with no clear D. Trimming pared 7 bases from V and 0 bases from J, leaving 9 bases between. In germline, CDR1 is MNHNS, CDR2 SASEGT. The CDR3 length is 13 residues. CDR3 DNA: TGTGCCAGCACCCCTGAGGCTAACTATGGCTACACCTTC. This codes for CASTPEANYGYTF.

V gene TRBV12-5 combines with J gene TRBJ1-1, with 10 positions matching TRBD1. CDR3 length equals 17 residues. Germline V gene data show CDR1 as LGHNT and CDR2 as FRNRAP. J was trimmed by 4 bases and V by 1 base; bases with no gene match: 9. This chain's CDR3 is CASGLAPPGQGITEAFF. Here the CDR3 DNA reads TGTGCTAGTGGTTTGGCCCCGCCGGGACAGGGGATCACTGAAGCTTTCTTT.

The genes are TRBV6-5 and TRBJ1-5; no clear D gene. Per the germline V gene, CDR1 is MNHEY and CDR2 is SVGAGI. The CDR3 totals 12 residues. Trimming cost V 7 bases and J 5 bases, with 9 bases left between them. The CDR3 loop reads CASNDPHQPQHF. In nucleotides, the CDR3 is TGTGCCAGCAACGATCCCCATCAGCCCCAGCATTTT.

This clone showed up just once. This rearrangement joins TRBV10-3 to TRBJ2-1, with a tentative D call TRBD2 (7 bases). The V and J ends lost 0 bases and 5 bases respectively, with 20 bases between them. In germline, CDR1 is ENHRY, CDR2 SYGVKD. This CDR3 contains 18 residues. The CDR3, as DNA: TGTGCCATCAGTGAGTCACCTCTCGTGGCGGGGGCCAACAATGAGCAGTTCTTC. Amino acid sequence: CAISESPLVAGANNEQFF.

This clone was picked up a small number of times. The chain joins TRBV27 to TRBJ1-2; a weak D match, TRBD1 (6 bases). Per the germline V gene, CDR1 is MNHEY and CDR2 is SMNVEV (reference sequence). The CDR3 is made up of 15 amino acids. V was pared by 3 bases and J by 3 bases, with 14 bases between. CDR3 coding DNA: TGTGCCAGCAGTTTTAACGACAGGAGGGACTATGGCTACACCTTC. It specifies CASSFNDRRDYGYTF.

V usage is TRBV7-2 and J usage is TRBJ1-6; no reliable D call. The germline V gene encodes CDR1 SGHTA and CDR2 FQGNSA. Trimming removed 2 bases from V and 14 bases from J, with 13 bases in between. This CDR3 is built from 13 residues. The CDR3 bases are TGTGCCAGCAGCTTACAAGGTGGGGTCTCCCTCCACTTT. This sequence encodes CASSLQGGVSLHF.

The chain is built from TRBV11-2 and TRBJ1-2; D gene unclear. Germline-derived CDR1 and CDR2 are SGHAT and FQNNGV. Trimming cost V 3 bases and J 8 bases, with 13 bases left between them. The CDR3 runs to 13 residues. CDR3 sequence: CASSFGSFGGYTF. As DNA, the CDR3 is TGTGCCAGCAGCTTTGGCAGCTTCGGGGGCTACACCTTC.

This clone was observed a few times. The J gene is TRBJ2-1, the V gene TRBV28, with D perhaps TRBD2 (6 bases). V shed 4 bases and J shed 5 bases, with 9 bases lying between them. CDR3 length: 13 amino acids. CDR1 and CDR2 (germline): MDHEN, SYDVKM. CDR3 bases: TGTGCCAGCAGTTCCGGCGGGAACAATGAGCAGTTCTTC. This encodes CASSSGGNNEQFF.

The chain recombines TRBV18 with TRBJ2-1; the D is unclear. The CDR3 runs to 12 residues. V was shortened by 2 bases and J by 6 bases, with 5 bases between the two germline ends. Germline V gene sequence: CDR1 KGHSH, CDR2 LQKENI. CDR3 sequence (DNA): TGTGCCAGCTCACCAATCCGCAATGAGCAGTTCTTC. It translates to CASSPIRNEQFF.

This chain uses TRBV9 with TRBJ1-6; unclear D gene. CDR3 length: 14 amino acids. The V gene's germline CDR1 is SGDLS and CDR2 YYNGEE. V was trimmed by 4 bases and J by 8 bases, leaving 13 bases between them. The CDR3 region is CASSPSIGDSPLHF. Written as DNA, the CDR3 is TGTGCCAGCAGCCCTAGCATAGGAGATTCACCCCTCCACTTT.